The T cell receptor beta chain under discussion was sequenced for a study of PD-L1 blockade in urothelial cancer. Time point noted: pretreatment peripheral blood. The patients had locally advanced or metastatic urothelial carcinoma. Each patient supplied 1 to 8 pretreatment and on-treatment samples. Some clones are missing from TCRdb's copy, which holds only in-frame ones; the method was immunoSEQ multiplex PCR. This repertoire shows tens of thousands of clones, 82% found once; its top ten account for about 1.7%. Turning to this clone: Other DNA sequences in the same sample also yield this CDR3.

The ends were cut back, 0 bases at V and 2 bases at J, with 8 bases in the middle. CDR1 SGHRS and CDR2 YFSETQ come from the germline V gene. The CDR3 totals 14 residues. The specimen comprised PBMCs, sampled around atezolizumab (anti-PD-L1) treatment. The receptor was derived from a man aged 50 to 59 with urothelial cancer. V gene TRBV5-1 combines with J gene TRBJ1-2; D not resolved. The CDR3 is CASSLDSSNYGYTF. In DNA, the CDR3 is TGCGCCAGCAGCTTGGACAGTTCCAACTATGGCTACACCTTC.